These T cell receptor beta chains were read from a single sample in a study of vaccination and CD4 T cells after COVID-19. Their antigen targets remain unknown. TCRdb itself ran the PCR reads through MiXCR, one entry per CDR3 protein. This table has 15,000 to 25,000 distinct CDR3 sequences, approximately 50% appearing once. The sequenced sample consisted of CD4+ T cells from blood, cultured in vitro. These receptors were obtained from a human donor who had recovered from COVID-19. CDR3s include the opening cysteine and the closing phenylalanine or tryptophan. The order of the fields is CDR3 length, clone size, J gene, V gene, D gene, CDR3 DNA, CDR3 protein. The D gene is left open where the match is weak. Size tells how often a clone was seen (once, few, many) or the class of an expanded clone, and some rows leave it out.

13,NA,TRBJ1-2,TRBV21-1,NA,TGTGCCAGCAGCACACGGGGACAGAATGGCTACACCTTC,CASSTRGQNGYTF
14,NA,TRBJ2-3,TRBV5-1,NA,TGCGCCAGCAGCGCAGTAGCCACCCCAGATACGCAGTATTTT,CASSAVATPDTQYF
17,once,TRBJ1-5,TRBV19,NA,TGTGCCAGTAGCCGGAGGGGGGGGCGACGGAGCAATCAGCCCCAGCATTTT,CASSRRGGRRSNQPQHF
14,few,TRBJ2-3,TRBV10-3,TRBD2,TGTGCCACCGGGACTAGCGGGACCACAGATACGCAGTATTTT,CATGTSGTTDTQYF
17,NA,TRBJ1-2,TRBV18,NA,TGTGCCAGCTCACCTTCCAGCACAGGCCCGGGTATTTTTGGCTACACCTTC,CASSPSSTGPGIFGYTF
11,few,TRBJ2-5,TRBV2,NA,TGTGCCAGCAAGTACCAGGAGACCCAGTACTTC,CASKYQETQYF
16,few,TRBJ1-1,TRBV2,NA,TGTGCCAGCAGTGAATCGGGGATTGGAGTTAACACTGAAGCTTTCTTT,CASSESGIGVNTEAFF
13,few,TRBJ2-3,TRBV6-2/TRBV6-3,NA,TGTGCCAGCAGCCCTGAAGGCCCAGATACGCAGTATTTT,CASSPEGPDTQYF
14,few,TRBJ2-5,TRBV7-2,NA,TGTGCCAGCAGCCAAAACCAGGGGGGAGAGACCCAGTACTTC,CASSQNQGGETQYF
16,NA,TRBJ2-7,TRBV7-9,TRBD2,TGTGCCAGCAGCGGAGGGACTAGCGGGAGTTTTTACGAGCAGTACTTC,CASSGGTSGSFYEQYF
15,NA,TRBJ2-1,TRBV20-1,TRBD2,TGCAGTGCTAGAGTACTAGCGGGGGCAGGTAATGAGCAGTTCTTC,CSARVLAGAGNEQFF
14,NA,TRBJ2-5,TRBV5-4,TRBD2,TGTGCCAGCAGCTTGGAGCAGCGGGGAGAGACCCAGTACTTC,CASSLEQRGETQYF
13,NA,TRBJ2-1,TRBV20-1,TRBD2,TGCAGTGCTAGAGGATCTAGCGGGATATGGCAGTTCTTC,CSARGSSGIWQFF
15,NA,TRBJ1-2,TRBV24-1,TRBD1,TGTGCCACCAGTGATGACAGGGGGTTTGGCTATGGCTACACCTTC,CATSDDRGFGYGYTF
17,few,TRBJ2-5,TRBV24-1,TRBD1,TGTGCCACCAGTGACCCCGGGACAGGGACTATCCAAGAGACCCAGTACTTC,CATSDPGTGTIQETQYF
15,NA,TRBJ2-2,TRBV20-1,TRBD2,TGCAGTGCTAGAGGCCAACTAGCGAGGACCGGGGAGCTGTTTTTT,CSARGQLARTGELFF
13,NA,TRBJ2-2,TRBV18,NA,TGTGCCAGCTCGCCGGGATTCACCGGGGAGCTGTTTTTT,CASSPGFTGELFF
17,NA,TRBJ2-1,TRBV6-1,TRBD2,TGTGCCAGCAGTCAAATTTCAGCGGGAGTAACCTCGGGGGAGCAGTTCTTC,CASSQISAGVTSGEQFF
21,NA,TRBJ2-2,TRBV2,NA,TGTGCCAGCCAACCCCCGGGCAGGGGAATGCCTCACTTAGGAAGCGCCGGGGAGCTGTTTTTT,CASQPPGRGMPHLGSAGELFF
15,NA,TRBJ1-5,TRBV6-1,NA,TGTGCCAGCAGTCTAATGACAGAATTCAATCAGCCCCAGCATTTT,CASSLMTEFNQPQHF
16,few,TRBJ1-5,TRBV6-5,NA,TGTGCCAGCAGTTACTCGAAGTATACAGCTAATCAGCCCCAGCATTTT,CASSYSKYTANQPQHF
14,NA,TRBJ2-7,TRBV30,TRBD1,TGTGCCTGGGGTAGGGGACAGGGACGCTACGAGCAGTACTTC,CAWGRGQGRYEQYF
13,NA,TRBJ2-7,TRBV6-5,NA,TGTGCCAGCAGTTACCCGAGACAGGCCATTCTCCTCTTC,CASSYPRQAILLF
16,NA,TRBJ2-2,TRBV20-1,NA,TGCAGTGCTAGAGATAGGAGAACAGGAAGGACCGGGGAGCTGTTTTTT,CSARDRRTGRTGELFF
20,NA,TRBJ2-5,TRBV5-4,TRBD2,TGTGCCAGCAGCTCTAGACTAGCGGGAGCCGAGAGGGTTACCCAAGAGACCCAGTACTTC,CASSSRLAGAERVTQETQYF
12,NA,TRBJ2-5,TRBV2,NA,TGTGCCAGCAGTGAAGGGATTGAGACCCAGTACTTC,CASSEGIETQYF
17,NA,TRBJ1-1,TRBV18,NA,TGTGCCAGCTCACCCACCGGGGGTACAGGGACGAACACTGAAGCTTTCTTT,CASSPTGGTGTNTEAFF
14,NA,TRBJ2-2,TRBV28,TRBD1,TGTGCCATCCGGGGACAGAGGACAACCGGGGAGCTGTTTTTT,CAIRGQRTTGELFF
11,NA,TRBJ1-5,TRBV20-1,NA,TGCAGTGCCCTAGGAGACCAGCCCCAGCATTTT,CSALGDQPQHF
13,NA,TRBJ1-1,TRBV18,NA,TGTGCCAGCTCACCGGAGATGAACACTGAAGCTTTCTTT,CASSPEMNTEAFF
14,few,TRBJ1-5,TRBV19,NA,TGTGCCGGGTCCGGAGGACGGCTAAATCAGCCCCAGCATTTT,CAGSGGRLNQPQHF
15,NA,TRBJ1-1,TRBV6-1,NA,TGTGCCAGCAGTCGACCAGGGAAAGGGAACACTGAAGCTTTCTTT,CASSRPGKGNTEAFF
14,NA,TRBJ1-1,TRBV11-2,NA,TGTGCCAGCAGCTTATGGATGGGGTTCGCTGAAGCTTTCTTT,CASSLWMGFAEAFF
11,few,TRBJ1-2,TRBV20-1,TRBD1,TGCAGGGCCGGTACAGGGGATGGCTACACCTTC,CRAGTGDGYTF
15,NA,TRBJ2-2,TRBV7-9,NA,TGTGCCAGCAGCTTATGGCGTATGAACACCGGGGAGCTGTTTTTT,CASSLWRMNTGELFF
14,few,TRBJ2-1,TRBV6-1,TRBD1,TGTGCCAGCATGCCGGGACAGGCCTACAATGAGCAGTTCTTC,CASMPGQAYNEQFF
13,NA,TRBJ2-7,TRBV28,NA,TGTGCCAGCAGTAAAAGCCTTTCCTACGAGCAGTACTTC,CASSKSLSYEQYF
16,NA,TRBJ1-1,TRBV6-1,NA,TGTGCCAGCAGTGAAGGCCTTCCCGTTACTTCACCTGAAGCTTTCTTT,CASSEGLPVTSPEAFF
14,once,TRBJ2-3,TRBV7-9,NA,TGTGCCAGCAGCTTGGCGGTGGGCACAGATACGCAGTATTTT,CASSLAVGTDTQYF